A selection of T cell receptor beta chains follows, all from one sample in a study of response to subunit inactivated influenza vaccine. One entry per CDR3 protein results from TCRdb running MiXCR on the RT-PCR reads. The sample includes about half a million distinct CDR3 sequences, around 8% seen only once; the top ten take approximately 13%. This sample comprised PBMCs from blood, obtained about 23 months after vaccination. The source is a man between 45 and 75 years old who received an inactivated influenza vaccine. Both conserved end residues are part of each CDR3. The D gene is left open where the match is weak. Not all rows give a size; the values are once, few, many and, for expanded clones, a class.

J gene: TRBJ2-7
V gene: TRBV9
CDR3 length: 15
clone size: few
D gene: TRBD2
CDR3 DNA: TGTGCCAGCAGCGTAGGACTAGCAGACCGCTACGAGCAGTACTTC
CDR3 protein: CASSVGLADRYEQYF

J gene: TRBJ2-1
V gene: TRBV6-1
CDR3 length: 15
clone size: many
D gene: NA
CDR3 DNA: TGTGCCAGTCAGGAGAGCGGGCCAACCTACAATGAGCAGTTCTTC
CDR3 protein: CASQESGPTYNEQFF

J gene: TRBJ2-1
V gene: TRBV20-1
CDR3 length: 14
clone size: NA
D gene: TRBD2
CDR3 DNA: TGCAGTGCTAGTAGGCTAGCGGGAGCCAATGAGCAGTTCTTC
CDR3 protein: CSASRLAGANEQFF

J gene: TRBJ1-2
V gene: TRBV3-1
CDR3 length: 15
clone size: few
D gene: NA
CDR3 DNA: TGTGCCAGCAGCCAAGGAGGGCCAGGGTTACATGGCTACACCTTC
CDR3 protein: CASSQGGPGLHGYTF

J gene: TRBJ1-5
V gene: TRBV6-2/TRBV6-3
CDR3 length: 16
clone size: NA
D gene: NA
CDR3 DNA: TGTGCCAGCACTGGACGGGGCCCGGGGTATGATCAGCCCCAGCATTTT
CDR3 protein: CASTGRGPGYDQPQHF

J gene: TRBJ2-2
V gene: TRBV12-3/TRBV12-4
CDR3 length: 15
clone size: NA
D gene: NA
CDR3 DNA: TGTGCCAGCAGTTTAGGGCTACCGAACACCAGGGAGCTGTTTTTT
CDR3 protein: CASSLGLPNTRELFF

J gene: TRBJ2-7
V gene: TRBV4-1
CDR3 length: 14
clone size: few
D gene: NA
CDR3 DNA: TGCGCCAGCAGCCAAGTAACGATCTCCTACGAGCAGTACTTC
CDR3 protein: CASSQVTISYEQYF

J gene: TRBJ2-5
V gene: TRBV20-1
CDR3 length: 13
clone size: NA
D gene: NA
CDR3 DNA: TGCAGTGCCGGTGGGGGGCGGGCAGAGACCCAGTACTTC
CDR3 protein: CSAGGGRAETQYF

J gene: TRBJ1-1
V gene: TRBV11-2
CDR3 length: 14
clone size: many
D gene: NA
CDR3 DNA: TGTGCCAGCAGCTTCGTAGGAGGAAGCACTGAAGCTTTCTTT
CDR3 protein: CASSFVGGSTEAFF

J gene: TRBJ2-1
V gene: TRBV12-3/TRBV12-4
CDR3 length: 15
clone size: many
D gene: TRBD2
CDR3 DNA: TGTGCCAGCAGCCGAGCGGGGGGGTCCTACAATGAGCAGTTCTTC
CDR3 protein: CASSRAGGSYNEQFF

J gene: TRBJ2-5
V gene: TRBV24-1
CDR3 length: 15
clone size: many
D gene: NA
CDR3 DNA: TGTGCCACCAGTGATTCGAGGACTACAGGAGAGACCCAGTACTTC
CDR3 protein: CATSDSRTTGETQYF

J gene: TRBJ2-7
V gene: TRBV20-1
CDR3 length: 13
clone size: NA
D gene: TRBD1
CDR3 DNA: TGCAGTGCTAGAGAGGACAGGGCCCACGAGCAGTACTTC
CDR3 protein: CSAREDRAHEQYF

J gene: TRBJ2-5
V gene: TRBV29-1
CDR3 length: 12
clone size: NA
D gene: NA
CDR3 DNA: TGCAGCATTAGACAGAGCCCAGAGACCCAGTACTTC
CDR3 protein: CSIRQSPETQYF

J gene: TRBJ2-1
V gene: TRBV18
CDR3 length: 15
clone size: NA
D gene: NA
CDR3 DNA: TGTGCCAGCTCAATTTCGACTCCCAGGGGCAATGAGCAGTTCTTC
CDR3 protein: CASSISTPRGNEQFF

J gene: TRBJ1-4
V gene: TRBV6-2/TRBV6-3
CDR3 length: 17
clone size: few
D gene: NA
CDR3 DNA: TGTGCCAGCAGTTACGGCTACTTAATCGCAAGGAATGAAAAACTGTTTTTT
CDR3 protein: CASSYGYLIARNEKLFF

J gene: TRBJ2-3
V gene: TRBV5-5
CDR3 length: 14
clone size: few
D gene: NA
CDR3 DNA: TGTGCCAGCAGCCCTCAGGGCCCGGGACATACGCAGTATTTT
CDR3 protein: CASSPQGPGHTQYF

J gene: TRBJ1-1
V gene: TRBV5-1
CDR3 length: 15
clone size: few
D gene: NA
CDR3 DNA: TGCGCCAGCAGCTTGAAGGTGACGGAGAACACTGAAGCTTTCTTT
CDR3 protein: CASSLKVTENTEAFF

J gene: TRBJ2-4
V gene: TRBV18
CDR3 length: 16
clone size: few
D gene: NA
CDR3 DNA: TGTGCCAGCTCACTAACAGTGGGGGTGGCCAAAAACATTCAGTACTTC
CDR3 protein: CASSLTVGVAKNIQYF

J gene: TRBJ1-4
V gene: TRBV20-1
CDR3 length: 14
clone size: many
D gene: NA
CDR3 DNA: TGCAGTGCTAGTCTAGGGAGTTATAATGAAAAACTGTTTTTT
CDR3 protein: CSASLGSYNEKLFF

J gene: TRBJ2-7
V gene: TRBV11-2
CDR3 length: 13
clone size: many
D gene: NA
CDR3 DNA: TGTGCCAGCAGCTTAGCGACCACTCCCGAGCAGTACTTC
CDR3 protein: CASSLATTPEQYF

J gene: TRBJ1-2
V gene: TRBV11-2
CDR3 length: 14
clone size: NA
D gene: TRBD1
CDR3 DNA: TGTGCCAGCAGCTTCAGGGGGCGCACGTATGGCTACACCTTC
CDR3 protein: CASSFRGRTYGYTF

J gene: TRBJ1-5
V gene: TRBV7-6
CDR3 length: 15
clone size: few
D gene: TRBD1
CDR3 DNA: TGTGCCAGCAGTCGGGGGACAGGGGGCAATCAGCCCCAGCATTTT
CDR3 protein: CASSRGTGGNQPQHF

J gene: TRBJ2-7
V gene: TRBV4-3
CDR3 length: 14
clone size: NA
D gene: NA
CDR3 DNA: TGCGCCAGCAGCCAAGTACAGGGAGCCTACGAGCAGTACTTC
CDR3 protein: CASSQVQGAYEQYF

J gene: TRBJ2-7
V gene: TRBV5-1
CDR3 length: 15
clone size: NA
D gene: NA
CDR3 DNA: TGCGCCAGCAGCCCCGGTGGGGAGGGGGGCTACGAGCAGTACTTC
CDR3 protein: CASSPGGEGGYEQYF

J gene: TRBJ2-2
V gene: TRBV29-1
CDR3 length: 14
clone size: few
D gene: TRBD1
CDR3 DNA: TGCAGCGGCCGGGACAGGGATTTCACCGGGGAGCTGTTTTTT
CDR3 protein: CSGRDRDFTGELFF

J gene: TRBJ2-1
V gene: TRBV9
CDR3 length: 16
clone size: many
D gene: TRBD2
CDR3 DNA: TGTGCCAGCAGCGTAGCAGCGGGAGTAGGTTACAATGAGCAGTTCTTC
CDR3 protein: CASSVAAGVGYNEQFF

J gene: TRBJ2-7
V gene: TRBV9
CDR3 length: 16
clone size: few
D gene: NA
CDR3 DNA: TGTGCCAGCAGCGTAGCTCCTTCGGGGGGCCCCTACGAGCAGTACTTC
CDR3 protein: CASSVAPSGGPYEQYF

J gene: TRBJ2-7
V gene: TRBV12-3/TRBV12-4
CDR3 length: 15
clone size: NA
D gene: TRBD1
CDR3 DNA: TGTGCCAGCAGCCAAACAGGGGGCTCCCTTTACGAGCAGTACTTC
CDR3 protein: CASSQTGGSLYEQYF

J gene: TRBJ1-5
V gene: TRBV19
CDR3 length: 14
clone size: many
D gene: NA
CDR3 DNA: TGTGCCAGTAGGCTGACAGGTAGCAATCAGCCCCAGCATTTT
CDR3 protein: CASRLTGSNQPQHF

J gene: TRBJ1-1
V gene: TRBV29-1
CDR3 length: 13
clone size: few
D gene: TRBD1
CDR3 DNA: TGCAGCGTTTCCGGGACAGGGGGCACTGAAGCTTTCTTT
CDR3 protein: CSVSGTGGTEAFF

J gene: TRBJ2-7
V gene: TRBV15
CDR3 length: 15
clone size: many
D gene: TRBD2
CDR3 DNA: TGTGCCACCAGCAAAGCGGGACCCCTCTCCTACGAGCAGTACTTC
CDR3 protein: CATSKAGPLSYEQYF

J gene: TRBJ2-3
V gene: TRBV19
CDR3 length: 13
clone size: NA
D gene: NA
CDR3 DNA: TGTGCCAGTAGTATCCTGGGTAGAGATACGCAGTATTTT
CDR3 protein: CASSILGRDTQYF

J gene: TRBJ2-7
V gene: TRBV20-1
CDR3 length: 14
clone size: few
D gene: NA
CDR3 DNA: TGCAGTGCTAGGGACCCCATTATCTCCTACGAGCAGTACTTC
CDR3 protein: CSARDPIISYEQYF

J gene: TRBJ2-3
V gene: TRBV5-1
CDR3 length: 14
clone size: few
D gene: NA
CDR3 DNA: TGCGCCAGCAGACCCGGACGGATGGGGGATACGCAGTATTTT
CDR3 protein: CASRPGRMGDTQYF

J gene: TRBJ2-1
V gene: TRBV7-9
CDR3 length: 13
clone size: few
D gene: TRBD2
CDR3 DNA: TGTGCCAGCAGCCTAGCGGGAGCAGGTGAGCAGTTCTTC
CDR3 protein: CASSLAGAGEQFF

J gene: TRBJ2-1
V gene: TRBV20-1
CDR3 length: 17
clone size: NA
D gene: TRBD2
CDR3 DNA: TGCAGTGCACAATCGGCGTTCCTAGCGGGAGGGCCCAATGAGCAGTTCTTC
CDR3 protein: CSAQSAFLAGGPNEQFF

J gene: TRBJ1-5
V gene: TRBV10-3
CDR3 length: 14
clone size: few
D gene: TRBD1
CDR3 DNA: TGTGCCGTCCAAGAGACAGGGGTGAATCAGCCCCAGCATTTT
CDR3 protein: CAVQETGVNQPQHF

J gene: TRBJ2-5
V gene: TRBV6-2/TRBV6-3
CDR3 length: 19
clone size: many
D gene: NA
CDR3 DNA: TGTGCCAGCAGTTACTCGACTGGGCCACCCCAATATTCAAGAGAGACCCAGTACTTC
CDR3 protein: CASSYSTGPPQYSRETQYF

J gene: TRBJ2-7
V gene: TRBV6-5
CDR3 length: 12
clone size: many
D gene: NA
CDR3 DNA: TGTGCCAGCAGTACAGGTCCCTTCGAGCAGTACTTC
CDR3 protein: CASSTGPFEQYF

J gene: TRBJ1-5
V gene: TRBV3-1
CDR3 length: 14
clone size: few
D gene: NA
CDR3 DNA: TGTGCCAGCAGCCAAAACAGGGTTAGCCAGCCCCAGCATTTT
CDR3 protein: CASSQNRVSQPQHF

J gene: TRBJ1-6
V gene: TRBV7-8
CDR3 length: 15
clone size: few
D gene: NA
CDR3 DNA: TGTGCCAGCAGCACCTTGGACTGGTCTAATTCACCCCTCCACTTT
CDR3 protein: CASSTLDWSNSPLHF

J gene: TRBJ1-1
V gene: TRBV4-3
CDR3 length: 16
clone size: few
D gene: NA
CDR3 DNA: TGCGCCAGCAGCCAAGATTTCCCAACCGAGGACACTGAAGCTTTCTTT
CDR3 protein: CASSQDFPTEDTEAFF

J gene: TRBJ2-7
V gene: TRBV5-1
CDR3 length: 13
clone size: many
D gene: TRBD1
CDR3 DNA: TGCGCCAGCAGCATGGGACAGGGCTACGAGCAGTACTTC
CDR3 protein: CASSMGQGYEQYF

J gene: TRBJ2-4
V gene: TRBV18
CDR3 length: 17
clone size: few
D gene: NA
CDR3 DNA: TGTGCCAGCTCAACCATTACAGGGATCTTAGCCAAAAACATTCAGTACTTC
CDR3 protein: CASSTITGILAKNIQYF

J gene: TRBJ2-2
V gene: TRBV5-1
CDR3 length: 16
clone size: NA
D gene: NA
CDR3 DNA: TGCGCCAGCAGCCCGGGGGCGGCCTTTGACACCGGGGAGCTGTTTTTT
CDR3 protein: CASSPGAAFDTGELFF

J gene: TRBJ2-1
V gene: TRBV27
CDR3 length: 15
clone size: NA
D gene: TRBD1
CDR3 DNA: TGTGCCAGCAGTCAGACAGGGGGGCACAACAATGAGCAGTTCTTC
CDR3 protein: CASSQTGGHNNEQFF

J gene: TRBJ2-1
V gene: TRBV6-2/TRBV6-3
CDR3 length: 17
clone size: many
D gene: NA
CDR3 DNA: TGTGCCAGCAGCCCGCGATCCACAGGCAGCTCCTACAATGAGCAGTTCTTC
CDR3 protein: CASSPRSTGSSYNEQFF

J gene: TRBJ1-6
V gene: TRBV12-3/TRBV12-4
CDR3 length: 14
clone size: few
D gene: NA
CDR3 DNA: TGTGCCAGCAACCTAGGGGGGTATAATTCACCCCTCCACTTT
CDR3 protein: CASNLGGYNSPLHF

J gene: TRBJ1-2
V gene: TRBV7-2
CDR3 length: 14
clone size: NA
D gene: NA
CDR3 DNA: TGTGCCAGCAGCGTAGACAGTTCCCTCAATGGCTACACCTTC
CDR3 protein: CASSVDSSLNGYTF

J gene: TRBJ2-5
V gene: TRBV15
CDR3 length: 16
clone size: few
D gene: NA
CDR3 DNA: TGTGCCACCAGCAGAGACCCCAGGTCGGGGCAAGAGACCCAGTACTTC
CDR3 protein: CATSRDPRSGQETQYF

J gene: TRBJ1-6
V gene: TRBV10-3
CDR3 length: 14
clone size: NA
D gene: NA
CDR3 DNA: TGTGCCATCAGTGAGTCGAAGAATAGTTCACCCCTCCACTTT
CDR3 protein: CAISESKNSSPLHF